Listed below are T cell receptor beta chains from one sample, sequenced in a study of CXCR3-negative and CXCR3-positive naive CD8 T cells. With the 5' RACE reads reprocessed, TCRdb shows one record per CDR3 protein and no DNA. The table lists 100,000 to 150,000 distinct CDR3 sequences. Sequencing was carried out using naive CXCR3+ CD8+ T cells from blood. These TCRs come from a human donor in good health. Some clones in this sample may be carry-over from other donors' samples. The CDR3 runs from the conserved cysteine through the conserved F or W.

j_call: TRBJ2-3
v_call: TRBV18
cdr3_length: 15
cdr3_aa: CASQGLAGSTDTQYF

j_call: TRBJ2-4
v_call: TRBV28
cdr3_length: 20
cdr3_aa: CASSSGPWLSDREAKNIQYF

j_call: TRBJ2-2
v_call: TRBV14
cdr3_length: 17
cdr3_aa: CASSQDSGALNTGELFF

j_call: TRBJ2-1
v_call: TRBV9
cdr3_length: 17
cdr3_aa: CASSVGPSGSEYNEQFF

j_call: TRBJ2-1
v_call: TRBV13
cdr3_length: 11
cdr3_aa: CASNIYNEQFF

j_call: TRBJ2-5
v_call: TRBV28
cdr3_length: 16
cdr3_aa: CASSDRRRTGQETQYF

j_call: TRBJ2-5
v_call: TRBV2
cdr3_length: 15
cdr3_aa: CASSELPSGEKTQYF

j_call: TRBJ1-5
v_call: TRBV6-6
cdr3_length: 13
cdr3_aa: CASSIGDPQPQHF

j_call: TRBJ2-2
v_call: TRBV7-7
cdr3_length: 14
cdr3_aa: CASSLGQGNGELFF

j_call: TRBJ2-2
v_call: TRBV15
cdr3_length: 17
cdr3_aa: CATSRANRVRNTGELFF

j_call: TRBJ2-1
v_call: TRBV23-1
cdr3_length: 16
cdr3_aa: CASSSPGSGPHNEQFF

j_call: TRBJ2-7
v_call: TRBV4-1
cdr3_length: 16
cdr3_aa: CASSQDELAGRYEQYF

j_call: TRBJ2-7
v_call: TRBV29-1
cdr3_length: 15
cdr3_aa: CSVEEVRQGSYEQYF

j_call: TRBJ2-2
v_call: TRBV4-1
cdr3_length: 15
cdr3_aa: CASSLGQGGTGELFF

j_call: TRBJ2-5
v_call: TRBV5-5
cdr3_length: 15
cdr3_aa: CASSSGLAGAETQYF

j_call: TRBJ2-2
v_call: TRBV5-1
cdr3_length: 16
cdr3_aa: CASSLIGHANTGELFF

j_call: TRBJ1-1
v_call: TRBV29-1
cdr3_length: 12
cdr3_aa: CSAETQNTEAFF

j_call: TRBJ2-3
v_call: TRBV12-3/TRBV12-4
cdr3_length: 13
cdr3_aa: CASSPTGEGTQYF

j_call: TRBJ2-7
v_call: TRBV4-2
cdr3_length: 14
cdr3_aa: CASSPQGQPYEQYF

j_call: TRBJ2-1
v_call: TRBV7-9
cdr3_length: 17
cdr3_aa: CASTLPQPGLSINEQFF

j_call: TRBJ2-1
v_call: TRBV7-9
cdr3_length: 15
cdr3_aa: CASSYLDSPYNEQFF

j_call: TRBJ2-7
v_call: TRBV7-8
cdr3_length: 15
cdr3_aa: CASSRTSGGSYEQYF

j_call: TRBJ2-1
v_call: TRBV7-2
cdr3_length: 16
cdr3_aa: CASSPGQPDANNEQFF

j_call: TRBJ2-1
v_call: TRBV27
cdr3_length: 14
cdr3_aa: CASRHRSRGNEQFF

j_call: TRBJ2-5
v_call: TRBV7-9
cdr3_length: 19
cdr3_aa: CASSLGTDREFGEEETQYF

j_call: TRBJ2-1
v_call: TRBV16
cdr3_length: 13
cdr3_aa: CSSSPYRYNEQFF

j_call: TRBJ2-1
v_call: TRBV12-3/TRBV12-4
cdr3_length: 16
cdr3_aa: CASTPGAGGPVNEQFF

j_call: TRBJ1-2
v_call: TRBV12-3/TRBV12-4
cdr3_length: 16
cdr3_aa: CASTPPGGGGGYGYTF

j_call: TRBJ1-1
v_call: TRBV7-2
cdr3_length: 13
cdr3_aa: CASSLMGGAEAFF

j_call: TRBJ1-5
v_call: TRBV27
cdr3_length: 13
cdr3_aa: CASSYSTRQPQHF

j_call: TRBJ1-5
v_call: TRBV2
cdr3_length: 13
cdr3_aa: CVSSERSNQPQHF

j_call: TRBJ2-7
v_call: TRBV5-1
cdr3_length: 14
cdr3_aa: CASSLEGISYEQYF

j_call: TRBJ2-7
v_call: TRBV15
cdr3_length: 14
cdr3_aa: CATSRVQGADEQYF

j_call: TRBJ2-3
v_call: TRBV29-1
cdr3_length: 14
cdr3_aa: CSVDSSGGTDTQYF

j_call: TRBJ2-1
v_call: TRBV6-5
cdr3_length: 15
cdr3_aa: CASSYSGLPSDEQFF

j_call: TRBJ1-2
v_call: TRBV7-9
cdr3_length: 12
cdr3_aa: CASSLARDGYTF

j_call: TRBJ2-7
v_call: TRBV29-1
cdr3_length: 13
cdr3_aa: CSVEGPDPYEQYF

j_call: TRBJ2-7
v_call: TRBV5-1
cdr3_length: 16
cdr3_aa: CASSFLTSGSSYEQYF

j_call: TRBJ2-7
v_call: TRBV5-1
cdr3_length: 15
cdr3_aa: CASSLWRGDLGEQYF

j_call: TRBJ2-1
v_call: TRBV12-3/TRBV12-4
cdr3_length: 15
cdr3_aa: CASRPTSGINNEQFF

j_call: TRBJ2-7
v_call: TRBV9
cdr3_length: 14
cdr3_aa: CASSVGQGGFEQYF

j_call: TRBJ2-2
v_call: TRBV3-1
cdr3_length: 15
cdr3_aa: CASSPDSPNTGELFF

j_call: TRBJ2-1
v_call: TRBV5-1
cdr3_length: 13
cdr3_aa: CASSLDKYNEQFF

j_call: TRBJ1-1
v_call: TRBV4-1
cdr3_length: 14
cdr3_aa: CASSHTRGMPEAFF

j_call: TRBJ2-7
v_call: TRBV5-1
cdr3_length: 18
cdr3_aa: CASSLAGTGGWSSYEQYF

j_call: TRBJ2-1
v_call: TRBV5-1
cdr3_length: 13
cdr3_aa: CASRSIVRDEQFF

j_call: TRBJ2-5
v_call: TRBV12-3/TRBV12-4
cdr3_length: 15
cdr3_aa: CASSLQGTGEETQYF

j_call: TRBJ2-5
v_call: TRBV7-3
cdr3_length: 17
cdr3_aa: CASSLTRRLAGKETQYF

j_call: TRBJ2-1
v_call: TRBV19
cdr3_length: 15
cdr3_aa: CASSIGDRGYNEQFF

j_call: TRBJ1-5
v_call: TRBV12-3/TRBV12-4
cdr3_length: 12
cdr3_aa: CASSLMDQPQHF